Listed below are T cell receptor beta chains from one sample, sequenced in a study of spatial heterogeneity in lung cancer. TCRdb re-called the 5' RACE reads with MiXCR, one entry per CDR3 protein. In the table there are about 1,700 distinct CDR3 sequences, approximately 19% of which are singletons. Sequenced material: PBMCs, taken at follow-up. The source of these receptors is a male donor with early-stage non-small cell lung cancer. CDR3s include the opening cysteine and the closing phenylalanine or tryptophan. A D gene is named only where the DNA matches it firmly. Some rows mark clone size as missing; the rest say once, few, many or name a class of expanded clone.

j_call,d_call,v_call,clone_size,cdr3_nt,cdr3_aa
TRBJ1-2,NA,TRBV12-3/TRBV12-4,medium-sized,TGTGCCAGCAGTCCCTACGGGGGCCTCTATGGCTACACCTTC,CASSPYGGLYGYTF
TRBJ2-3,TRBD2,TRBV3-1,few,TGTGCCAGCAAGAAGGGACTAATTTGGACAGATACGCAGTATTTT,CASKKGLIWTDTQYF
TRBJ2-1,NA,TRBV7-2,large,TGTGCCAGCAGCTTAATCTATGCTCCCGATGAGCAGTTCTTC,CASSLIYAPDEQFF
TRBJ2-5,NA,TRBV20-1,medium-sized,TGCAGTGCTAGATTGGGCCCGGCTCGAGAGACCCAGTACTTC,CSARLGPARETQYF
TRBJ1-4,NA,TRBV3-1,NA,TGTGCCAGCAGCCAAGATTTCGGGGCGCCGAAACTGTTTTTT,CASSQDFGAPKLFF
TRBJ2-7,NA,TRBV27,large,TGTGCCAGCAGTTCTTGGGGCAGGGGAAGGGGCGAGCAGTACTTC,CASSSWGRGRGEQYF
TRBJ1-4,NA,TRBV30,few,TGTGCCTGGACCCTGGGACGGACAAATGAAAAACTGTTTTTT,CAWTLGRTNEKLFF
TRBJ1-6,TRBD1,TRBV10-1,few,TGCGCCAGCAGTCAGGACAGGGACCCACCAAATTCACCCCTCCACTTT,CASSQDRDPPNSPLHF
TRBJ2-1,NA,TRBV12-3/TRBV12-4,medium-sized,TGTGCCAGCTTTCTCGGCAGACAGTACAATGAGCAGTTCTTC,CASFLGRQYNEQFF
TRBJ2-7,NA,TRBV23-1,once,TGCGCCAACGCGCGGGACAAGAGGAAATACGAGCAGTACTTC,CANARDKRKYEQYF
TRBJ2-1,TRBD1,TRBV4-3,medium-sized,TGCGCCAGCAGCCAAGATGCCCCGTACAGGGGCGAGCAGTTCTTC,CASSQDAPYRGEQFF
TRBJ2-3,TRBD1,TRBV27,large,TGTGCCAGCAGTTTAGGGACAGGGAGCACAGATACGCAGTATTTT,CASSLGTGSTDTQYF
TRBJ2-7,TRBD1,TRBV7-6,NA,TGTGCCAGCGGACCGGGACAGGGGTACGAGCAGTACTTC,CASGPGQGYEQYF
TRBJ1-2,TRBD1,TRBV7-2,NA,TGTGCCAGCAGCCTTTCATCGACAGGGACTAACTATGGCTACACCTTC,CASSLSSTGTNYGYTF
TRBJ2-5,TRBD1,TRBV20-1,many,TGCAGTGCTCCGTCCCGGGACAGGTCCGAGACCCAGTACTTC,CSAPSRDRSETQYF
TRBJ1-1,TRBD1,TRBV6-2/TRBV6-3,medium-sized,TGTGCCAGCAGTTCCGGACAGGCGGGGACTGAAGCTTTCTTT,CASSSGQAGTEAFF
TRBJ2-3,TRBD2,TRBV11-3,NA,TGTGCCAGCAGCCCGGGACTAACCACAGATACGCAGTATTTT,CASSPGLTTDTQYF
TRBJ2-7,NA,TRBV11-2,medium-sized,TGTGCCAGCAGCCCCGTCGGTAGGGGAGGCACCTACGAGCAGTACTTC,CASSPVGRGGTYEQYF
TRBJ2-5,TRBD2,TRBV9,many,TGTGCCAGCAGCTCAGGAGGACTAGCGGGAGGCACGTCAGAGACCCAGTACTTC,CASSSGGLAGGTSETQYF
TRBJ2-3,TRBD2,TRBV12-3/TRBV12-4,medium-sized,TGTGCCAGCACCTTGGGGACTAGCGGGGTGGATGGAGATACGCAGTATTTT,CASTLGTSGVDGDTQYF
TRBJ2-1,TRBD2,TRBV6-6,few,TGTGCCAGCAGTTACTTCCCCTTTTTAGCGGGGGCGTCCTACAATGAGCAGTTCTTC,CASSYFPFLAGASYNEQFF
TRBJ2-5,NA,TRBV19,once,TGTGCCAGTAGACTCTCAGGGGAGACCCAGTACTTC,CASRLSGETQYF
TRBJ2-7,NA,TRBV29-1,few,TGCAGCGTTGTGAGGGGTGACGAGCAGTACTTC,CSVVRGDEQYF
TRBJ2-7,NA,TRBV29-1,medium-sized,TGCAGCGTGAGGACCCGCCTTGTCTACGAGCAGTACTTC,CSVRTRLVYEQYF
TRBJ2-3,NA,TRBV9,medium-sized,TGTGCCAGCAGCGTAGACGGGACCTACGGAGATACGCAGTATTTT,CASSVDGTYGDTQYF
TRBJ2-1,TRBD2,TRBV28,many,TGTGCCAGCACCCGAGCTAGCGGGGACTGGGATGAGCAGTTCTTC,CASTRASGDWDEQFF
TRBJ1-2,TRBD1,TRBV27,medium-sized,TGTGCCAGCAGTTCCGGGACAGGTTCGAAAGGCTACACCTTC,CASSSGTGSKGYTF
TRBJ2-7,NA,TRBV29-1,few,TGCAGCGTTGGCGACAGCACCTACGAGCAGTACTTC,CSVGDSTYEQYF
TRBJ2-5,TRBD2,TRBV6-2/TRBV6-3,few,TGTGCCAGCAGTTACTCTGGGACTAGCCAGACCCAGTACTTC,CASSYSGTSQTQYF
TRBJ2-3,TRBD2,TRBV5-7,few,TGTGCCAGCAGCCCCAAGAGTCTAGCGGGGGCCGCAGATACGCAGTATTTT,CASSPKSLAGAADTQYF
TRBJ2-1,TRBD2,TRBV4-3,large,TGCGCCAGCAGCCAAGATTCGGCTAGCGGGAGGGATGAGCAGTTCTTC,CASSQDSASGRDEQFF
TRBJ2-6,NA,TRBV20-1,medium-sized,TGCAGTGCTAGAAAGGGGCCACCCTCTGGGGCCAACGTCCTGACTTTC,CSARKGPPSGANVLTF
TRBJ2-1,TRBD1,TRBV4-1,medium-sized,TGCGCCAGCAGCCAAGATGGACAGGCGTACAATGAGCAGTTCTTC,CASSQDGQAYNEQFF
TRBJ1-5,NA,TRBV19,many,TGTGCCAGTCAAGTCGGACAGATTAATCAGCCCCAGCATTTT,CASQVGQINQPQHF
TRBJ2-3,NA,TRBV12-3/TRBV12-4,NA,TGTGCCAGCAGTCACGCCGACGGAAGCACAGATACGCAGTATTTT,CASSHADGSTDTQYF
TRBJ1-1,NA,TRBV20-1,NA,TGCAGTGCTAGAGATCTGAGAAACACTGAAGCTTTCTTT,CSARDLRNTEAFF
TRBJ2-1,NA,TRBV4-3,many,TGCGCCAGCAGCCAAGATCTGGGCGACAGCGGTTATTACAATGAGCAGTTCTTC,CASSQDLGDSGYYNEQFF
TRBJ2-7,TRBD2,TRBV29-1,NA,TGCAGCGTTAATGGGCTAGCGGGGATCCACTACGAGCAGTACTTC,CSVNGLAGIHYEQYF
TRBJ1-5,TRBD1,TRBV19,many,TGTGCCAGTAGTCCCGCACAGGGGGTAGATCAGCCCCAGCATTTT,CASSPAQGVDQPQHF
TRBJ2-1,NA,TRBV5-1,large,TGCGCCAGCAGCTGGGGGCCGGATGAGCAGTTCTTC,CASSWGPDEQFF
TRBJ2-4,TRBD1,TRBV6-2/TRBV6-3,NA,TGTGCCAGCAGCCGCACCGGGACAGGGGCTTCTGGGAACATTCAGTACTTC,CASSRTGTGASGNIQYF
TRBJ2-7,NA,TRBV7-2,NA,TGTGCCAGCAGCTTAGATCCTAGGGGCCCCGAGCAGTACTTC,CASSLDPRGPEQYF
TRBJ1-1,NA,TRBV3-1,NA,TGTGCCAGCAGCCCAAGTAGGATCACTGAAGCTTTCTTT,CASSPSRITEAFF
TRBJ1-2,NA,TRBV10-3,medium-sized,TGTGCCATCAGTGAGCAGGGGAACCCGTATGGCTACACCTTC,CAISEQGNPYGYTF
TRBJ2-1,NA,TRBV7-9,large,TGTGCCAGCAGCTCAGAGGCTGCAGAGACGGTTAATGAGCAGTTCTTC,CASSSEAAETVNEQFF
TRBJ2-7,NA,TRBV7-2,large,TGTGCCAGCAGCACGGACAGTGCCTACGAGCAGTACTTC,CASSTDSAYEQYF
TRBJ2-5,TRBD2,TRBV12-3/TRBV12-4,medium-sized,TGTGCCAGCAGTTTACCGGGGGGGCAGACCCAGTACTTC,CASSLPGGQTQYF
TRBJ2-1,TRBD1,TRBV6-2/TRBV6-3,NA,TGTGCCAGCAGTTACCGGGACAGGCGATTCAATGAGCAGTTCTTC,CASSYRDRRFNEQFF
TRBJ1-1,NA,TRBV6-5,medium-sized,TGTGCCAGCGACAAAGGAGCACGGGGCCCTAACACTGAAGCTTTCTTT,CASDKGARGPNTEAFF
TRBJ2-2,NA,TRBV30,NA,TGTGCCTGGAGTGTACGAACCGGGGAGCTGTTTTTT,CAWSVRTGELFF
TRBJ2-7,NA,TRBV5-5,medium-sized,TGTGCCAGCAGCTGGGGTGAGGGTCGGCCCTCCTACGAGCAGTACTTC,CASSWGEGRPSYEQYF
TRBJ1-2,NA,TRBV19,medium-sized,TGTGCCACCCTTGGGGGGGGTAGAGGCTACACCTTC,CATLGGGRGYTF
TRBJ1-4,NA,TRBV4-1,NA,TGCGCCAGCAGCCAAGATGGCCAGGGAAATGAAAAACTGTTTTTT,CASSQDGQGNEKLFF
TRBJ2-7,NA,TRBV24-1,NA,TGTGCCACCAGTGATTCCAGCCGGTCGGACGAGCAGTACTTC,CATSDSSRSDEQYF
TRBJ2-3,TRBD2,TRBV27,NA,TGTGCCAGCAGTTCAGGGACTAGCGGGGCCCTGCTAACAGATACGCAGTATTTT,CASSSGTSGALLTDTQYF
TRBJ2-1,TRBD2,TRBV10-3,medium-sized,TGTGCCACAAGGGGTGATAGCGGGGGGGCAGAGCAGTTCTTC,CATRGDSGGAEQFF
TRBJ2-2,NA,TRBV9,few,TGTGCCAGCAGCCCTCGGGACCGGAACACCGGGGAGCTGTTTTTT,CASSPRDRNTGELFF
TRBJ2-7,NA,TRBV7-6,few,TGTGCCAGCAGCTCCGGGGGCGAATACGAGCAGTACTTC,CASSSGGEYEQYF